One sample yielded the 14 T cell receptor beta chains listed below, sequenced in a study of T-cell reconstitution after alpha-beta-depleted transplantation in children. A library of TCRbeta sequences, prepared with unique molecular identifiers, was generated. One entry per CDR3 protein results from TCRdb running MiXCR on the PCR reads. The sample includes about 250,000 distinct CDR3 sequences, roughly a quarter of them seen just once. The sample here was PBMCs, mostly from graft donor cells, taken 360 days after TCRalphabeta/CD19-depleted stem cell transplant. The receptors stem from a female patient aged 2-9 years who had a stem cell transplant for congenital amegakaryocytic thrombocytopenia, so the T cells may come from the graft donor.

This clonotype was seen a few times. The V gene is TRBV19, the J gene TRBJ1-1, with D hard to call. This CDR3 comprises 13 residues. With 8 bases removed from V and 1 base from J, the gap between germline ends came to 11 bases. Germline V CDR1 and CDR2: LNHDA, SQIVND (reference sequence). The CDR3 region is CASERDGNTEAFF. Here the CDR3 DNA reads TGTGCCAGTGAGAGAGACGGGAACACTGAAGCTTTCTTT.

This clonotype was counted a few times. The rearrangement joins TRBV3-1 to TRBJ2-3, with 9 bases fitting TRBD2. The CDR3 loop spans 16 amino acids. The germline CDR1 and CDR2 sequences are LGHDT and YNNKEL (reference sequence). J was trimmed by 6 bases and V by 4 bases; bases with no gene match: 11. The CDR3 nucleotides read TGTGCCAGCAGCCCGGACCTGAGCGGGAGGAAGGATACGCAGTATTTT. This sequence encodes CASSPDLSGRKDTQYF.

A word on this clonotype: A read error may be the cause here, since a much bigger clone is one base away. The CDR3 bases are TGTGCCAGCAGCCTCCCGGACACGCAGAACTCCTACGAGCAGTACTTC. Translating it yields CASSLPDTQNSYEQYF. The chain has TRBV11-3 and TRBJ2-7; maybe TRBD1 (5 bases). Germline CDR1 reads SGHNT; CDR2 reads YENEEA. Trimming pared 5 bases from V and 0 bases from J, leaving 17 bases between. The CDR3 is 16 residues long.

V gene TRBV19 combines with J gene TRBJ2-7, with D tentatively TRBD1 (5 bases). V lost 4 bases to trimming and J lost 4 bases, with 11 bases between them. CDR1 and CDR2 (germline): LNHDA, SQIVND (reference sequence). The CDR3 length is 13 residues. The CDR3 DNA follows: TGTGCCAGTAGTAAAGAAGACAGATACGAGCAGTACTTC. It is translated as CASSKEDRYEQYF.

The table lists this clonotype with a few counts. V is TRBV7-2 and J is TRBJ1-2; 7 bases map to TRBD1. V shed 0 bases and J 8 bases; nucleotides not matched to a gene: 6. In germline, CDR1 is SGHTA, CDR2 FQGNSA. The CDR3 extends over 14 amino acids. The CDR3 DNA reads as TGTGCCAGCAGCTTAGCGGACAGGCCATCGGGCTACACCTTC. As protein: CASSLADRPSGYTF.

V is TRBV7-6 and J is TRBJ2-7; the D gene could be TRBD1 or TRBD2 (6 bases each). The CDR3 totals 15 residues. Trimming took off 5 bases at V and 2 bases at J, with 16 bases between the two ends. Per germline, CDR1 SGHVS and CDR2 FNYEAQ. DNA of the CDR3: TGTGCCAGCAGCCCCGGCGGGACACACACCTACGAGCAGTACTTC. Residues: CASSPGGTHTYEQYF.

The gene calls are TRBV20-1 and TRBJ2-6; D is ambiguous. Germline CDR1 is DFQATT and CDR2 is SNEGSKA (reference sequence). The CDR3 consists of 13 residues. V was shortened by 6 bases and J by 0 bases, with 6 bases between the two germline ends. The DNA of the CDR3 is TGCAGTGCCACAGACTCTGGGGCCAACGTCCTGACTTTC. Its protein is CSATDSGANVLTF.

This clonotype has a handful of counts. The chain uses TRBV7-2 and TRBJ1-1, with unresolved D. The germline CDR1 and CDR2 sequences are SGHTA and FQGNSA. The CDR3 totals 11 residues. The V and J ends lost 1 base and 10 bases respectively, with 7 bases between them. The CDR3 spells CASSLGRGAFF. The CDR3 bases are TGTGCCAGCAGCTTAGGGAGAGGAGCTTTCTTT.

The sample holds a few counts of this clonotype. The chain carries TRBV12-3 or TRBV12-4 and TRBJ1-4; unclear D gene. The V end lost 3 bases, the J end lost 8 bases, and 10 bases lay between the germline ends. The CDR3 contains 13 residues. DNA of the CDR3: TGTGCCAGCAGTTTGGCGGCTGGGGAAAAACTGTTTTTT. As protein: CASSLAAGEKLFF.

A remark on this clonotype: One junction end does not reproduce the germline sequence, and a read error may be involved. V usage is TRBV11-2 and J usage is TRBJ2-1; D not certain. The CDR3 length is 13 residues. Per germline, CDR1 SGHAT and CDR2 FQNNGV. In DNA, the CDR3 is TGTGCCAGCAGCTTAGCTTCTTACAATGAGCAGATCTTC. As protein: CASSLASYNEQIF. Full variable domain (rest looked up from reference TRBV11-2 and TRBJ2-1): EAGVAQSPRYKIIEKRQSVAFWCNPISGHATLYWYQQILGQGPKLLIQFQNNGVVDDSQLPKDRFSAERLKGVDSTLKIQPAKLEDSAVYLCASSLASYNEQIFGPGTRLTVL.

The chain links TRBV2 to TRBJ2-2, with D possibly called TRBD1 or TRBD2 (5 bases each). The V gene lost 1 base and the J gene lost 4 bases, with 10 bases spanning the gap. The CDR3 is 15 residues long. Germline V gives CDR1 SNHLY, CDR2 FYNNEI. The CDR3: CASSEEGAGTGELFF. CDR3 in DNA: TGTGCCAGCAGTGAAGAAGGGGCGGGCACCGGGGAGCTGTTTTTT.

V is TRBV18 and J is TRBJ1-1; D is possibly TRBD1 (5 bases). This CDR3 is 17 amino acids long. Trimming stripped 2 bases from V and 3 bases from J, with 19 bases between. CDR1 is KGHSH and CDR2 is LQKENI in the germline V gene. The CDR3 DNA reads TGTGCCAGCTCACCAGCCCTTAACTCGGGGCAGGACACTGAAGCTTTCTTT. Its translation is CASSPALNSGQDTEAFF.

The genes are TRBV29-1 and TRBJ1-1; TRBD1 is a possible D gene (6 bases). Germline V gene sequence: CDR1 SQVTM, CDR2 ANQGSEA. The CDR3 contains 14 residues. V was clipped by 4 bases and J by 1 base, with 13 bases between them. The CDR3 spells CSVVIQGWNTEAFF. DNA of the CDR3: TGCAGCGTTGTAATTCAGGGGTGGAACACTGAAGCTTTCTTT.

The chain employs TRBV5-1 and TRBJ2-7; 7 nucleotides agree with TRBD1. Germline V gives CDR1 SGHRS, CDR2 YFSETQ. With 4 bases clipped from V and 2 bases from J, the junction kept 15 bases outside the gene matches. This CDR3 has 17 residues. CDR3 in DNA: TGCGCCAGCAGCCGGTGGAAAGAACAGGGGAGAACCTACGAGCAGTACTTC. Translating it yields CASSRWKEQGRTYEQYF. The variable domain in full, with the rest retrieved from reference TRBV5-1 and TRBJ2-7, is KAGVTQTPRYLIKTRGQQVTLSCSPISGHRSVSWYQQTPGQGLQFLFEYFSETQRNKGNFPGRFSGRQFSNSRSEMNVSTLELGDSALYLCASSRWKEQGRTYEQYFGPGTRLTVT.